The 10 T cell receptor beta chains below were found in one sample sequenced in a study of T cells after posttransplantation cyclophosphamide. Generated by immunoSEQ multiplex PCR, the TCRdb table keeps only in-frame clones and is missing some. The record shows roughly 25,000 clones for this sample, with no singletons present. Busulfan-fludarabine conditioning, marrow transplant, and cyclophosphamide on days +3 and +4 were administered. Material: PBMCs, obtained after allogeneic stem cell transplant with posttransplant cyclophosphamide. These receptors all stem from a male patient aged 18 to 35 who received an allogeneic stem cell transplant from a related donor, was CMV-positive, and had no GVHD. Certain T cells may be donor cells from the graft.

This clone has a count of ten or more. The chain links TRBV27 to TRBJ2-1, with D unclear. This CDR3 spans 14 amino acids. With 0 bases removed from V and 5 bases from J, the gap between germline ends came to 8 bases. The germline V gene has CDR1 MNHEY and CDR2 SMNVEV (reference sequence). CDR3 loop: CASSLSARHNEQFF. CDR3 in DNA: TGTGCCAGCAGTTTATCTGCCAGGCACAATGAGCAGTTCTTC.

This clone has at least ten counts. The sample has other DNA sequences that encode this CDR3 too. This chain connects TRBV27 to TRBJ2-1, with TRBD2 matching 13 bases. V lost 7 bases and J lost 11; bases outside the gene matches: 5. Germline V CDR1 and CDR2: MNHEY, SMNVEV (reference sequence). The CDR3 sequence is 13 residues long. The CDR3 DNA is TGTGCCAGCACCAGGACTAGCGGGGGCCAGCAGTTCTTC. As protein: CASTRTSGGQQFF.

This clone was seen ten or more times. The genes are TRBV15 and TRBJ2-3, with 12 bases lining up with TRBD2. Germline loops: CDR1 LNHNV, CDR2 YYDKDF (reference sequence). The CDR3 length is 19 residues. The junction had 7 bases not matched to a gene; V was cut back by 0 bases and J by 0 bases. CDR3 sequence: CATSRDLASGGASTDTQYF. The CDR3 coding sequence is TGTGCCACCAGCAGAGATTTGGCTAGCGGGGGGGCTAGCACAGATACGCAGTATTTT.

A few counts support this clone. The chain recombines TRBV13 with TRBJ2-5, with TRBD1 matching over 7 bases. The J call may be mistaken, given a closer DNA end match to TRBJ2-7. The length of the CDR3 is 14 residues. Per germline, CDR1 PRHDT and CDR2 FYEKMQ (reference sequence). The CDR3 bases are TGTGCCAGCAGACCTCAGACAGGGCAGTCCGAGCAGTACTTC. Translated: CASRPQTGQSEQYF.

This clone was counted between two and nine times. The chain couples TRBV6-5 to TRBJ2-5; 7 bases map to TRBD2. The DNA end lines up better with TRBJ2-7; the J call may be wrong. Germline V CDR1 and CDR2: MNHEY, SVGAGI. CDR3 length: 14 amino acids. Here the CDR3 DNA reads TGTGCCAGCAGCAGTGGTCTAGCGGACTACGAGCAGTACTTC. Protein sequence: CASSSGLADYEQYF.

This clone was counted at least ten times. The chain uses TRBV5-1 and TRBJ2-5; TRBD2 agrees at 14 bases. The V gene's germline CDR1 is SGHRS and CDR2 YFSETQ. The trim removed 3 bases at V and 5 bases at J, leaving 9 bases unmatched. The CDR3 is 17 amino acids. The DNA of the CDR3 is TGCGCCAGCAGCTGGGGACTAGCGGGGGCCTTGGGGGAGACCCAGTACTTC. It is translated as CASSWGLAGALGETQYF.

This CDR3 is CASSPGGTSGRAYEQYF. In DNA, the CDR3 is TGCGCCAGCAGCCCGGGCGGGACTAGCGGGAGGGCGTACGAGCAGTACTTC. This chain joins TRBV5-1 and TRBJ2-5, with 16 bases that match TRBD2. The J call may be incorrect, as the DNA end agrees better with TRBJ2-7. CDR1 is SGHRS, CDR2 YFSETQ, per germline. There are 17 residues in the CDR3.

This clone showed up many times. The chain couples TRBV5-4 to TRBJ2-1, with 11 positions matching TRBD2. The germline V gene encodes CDR1 SGHNT and CDR2 YYREEE (reference sequence). Trimming at V came to 5 bases and at J to 6 bases, leaving 13 bases not matched to a gene. The CDR3 loop spans 17 amino acids. CDR3 loop: CASRAGTSGPAGNEQFF. CDR3 nucleotides: TGTGCCAGCAGAGCCGGGACTAGCGGCCCGGCAGGCAATGAGCAGTTCTTC.

There are many counts of this clone. The V and J genes are TRBV4-2 and TRBJ1-5, with 7 bases matching TRBD1. Germline V gene data show CDR1 as LGHNA and CDR2 as YNFKEQ. V was pared by 2 bases and J by 7 bases, with 8 bases of the junction left unmatched. This CDR3 has 15 residues. The CDR3: CASSQQYRGGQPQHF. CDR3 nucleotides: TGTGCCAGCAGCCAACAGTACAGGGGAGGACAGCCCCAGCATTTT.

Many counts were recorded for this clone. This chain joins TRBV7-9 and TRBJ1-5; 7 bases match TRBD1. The CDR3 consists of 14 residues. CDR1 is SEHNR and CDR2 is FQNEAQ in the germline V gene (reference sequence). V lost 5 bases and J lost 3; bases outside the gene matches: 4. This CDR3 is CASSRQGPNQPQHF. CDR3 bases: TGTGCCAGCAGCCGACAGGGCCCCAATCAGCCCCAGCATTTT. The full variable domain, rest sourced from reference TRBV7-9 and TRBJ1-5, is DTGVSQNPRHKITKRGQNVTFRCDPISEHNRLYWYRQTLGQGPEFLTYFQNEAQLEKSRLLSDRFSAERPKGSFSTLEIQRTEQGDSAMYLCASSRQGPNQPQHFGDGTRLSIL.